Listed here are 8 T cell receptor beta chains from one sample, sequenced in a study of Tregs in tolerant kidney transplant recipients. Sequenced by immunoSEQ multiplex PCR; TCRdb stores in-frame clones only, minus some. Found here are over 55,000 clones, over 70% of them singletons; the top ten hold less than 5.5%. The sample consisted of CD4+ T cells from blood. The receptor source for this set is a human donor in good health.

CDR3: CASSWRGSQYF. In DNA, the CDR3 is TGTGCCAGCAGTTGGCGAGGGAGCCAGTACTTC. The V and J genes are TRBV6-5 and TRBJ2-5; D is perhaps TRBD2 (5 bases). Per germline, CDR1 MNHEY and CDR2 SVGAGI. The CDR3 length is 11 residues. The germline V and J ends were trimmed by 4 bases and 10 bases, with 10 bases remaining between them.

The chain employs TRBV7-2 and TRBJ1-1, with D hard to call. CDR3 length: 18 amino acids. Germline V gene data show CDR1 as SGHTA and CDR2 as FQGNSA. V lost 1 base, J lost 5 bases, and 23 bases lay in between. The CDR3 sequence is CASSLEEDIVEGWTEAFF. The CDR3 bases are TGTGCCAGCAGCTTAGAGGAAGATATTGTCGAGGGCTGGACTGAAGCTTTCTTT.

The rearrangement links TRBV11-3 to TRBJ2-2, with 9 nucleotides matching TRBD2. The CDR3 consists of 16 residues. The germline gives CDR1 SGHNT, CDR2 YENEEA. Losses at the gene ends were 5 bases for V and 5 bases for J; bases not matched to a gene: 9. The chain's CDR3 is CASSLSLAGATGELFF. In DNA form, the CDR3 reads TGTGCCAGCAGCCTGTCCTTAGCGGGGGCTACCGGGGAGCTGTTTTTT.

This chain links TRBV6-5 with TRBJ2-3; the D gene is possibly TRBD2 (6 bases). Trimming pared 0 bases from V and 2 bases from J, leaving 12 bases between. The CDR3 is 16 residues long. Germline V gene lookup returns CDR1 MNHEY and CDR2 SVGAGI. The CDR3 spells CASSYSGGADTDTQYF. CDR3 in DNA: TGTGCCAGCAGTTACTCTGGAGGGGCAGACACAGATACGCAGTATTTT.

The chain carries TRBV5-4 and TRBJ2-3; 9 positions match TRBD2. This CDR3 contains 17 residues. V shed 4 bases and J 1 base; nucleotides not matched to a gene: 10. Germline V gives CDR1 SGHNT, CDR2 YYREEE (reference sequence). CDR3 DNA: TGTGCCAGCAGCCGAATGGGCGGGGGGGCCGGCACAGATACGCAGTATTTT. Its translation is CASSRMGGGAGTDTQYF. The complete variable domain, with remaining parts taken from reference TRBV5-4 and TRBJ2-3, reads ETGVTQSPTHLIKTRGQQVTLRCSSQSGHNTVSWYQQALGQGPQFIFQYYREEENGRGNFPPRFSGLQFPNYSSELNVNALELDDSALYLCASSRMGGGAGTDTQYFGPGTRLTVL.

The chain combines TRBV14 with TRBJ1-6; unclear D gene. Germline CDR1 is SGHDN and CDR2 is FVKESK. Trimming stripped 1 base from V and 10 bases from J, with 11 bases between. This CDR3 is built from 14 residues. The CDR3 loop reads CASSQVGSPSPLHF. The CDR3 coding sequence is TGTGCCAGCAGCCAAGTCGGGAGTCCATCACCCCTCCACTTT.

This clone was detected only once. The chain employs TRBV6-5 and TRBJ1-2; D gene uncertain. Trimming removed 0 bases from V and 2 bases from J, with 7 bases in between. Germline CDR1 is MNHEY and CDR2 is SVGAGI. This CDR3 spans 14 amino acids. The DNA of the CDR3 is TGTGCCAGCAGTTACTCTACTGTGAACTATGGCTACACCTTC. The encoded protein is CASSYSTVNYGYTF.

J is TRBJ2-3 and V is TRBV11-2; a possible D gene is TRBD2 (6 bases). CDR1 and CDR2 from the germline V gene are SGHAT and FQNNGV. V gave up 5 bases and J gave up 8 bases, with 11 bases separating them. The CDR3 runs to 12 residues. CDR3 sequence (DNA): TGTGCCAGCAGCAGAACCGGGGGTACGCAGTATTTT. Protein product: CASSRTGGTQYF.